The 8 T cell receptor beta chains in this list originate from one sample, sequenced in a study of cytomegalovirus exposure and HLA in healthy donors. Data came from immunoSEQ multiplex PCR; TCRdb stores just in-frame clones and leaves some out. The table has over 85,000 clones, less than 90% seen once; the top ten hold about 12%. Source material: PBMCs. These receptors were obtained from a woman under 30 in good health and CMV-seropositive.

The V and J genes are TRBV7-2 and TRBJ2-7, with D possibly matching TRBD2 (5 bases). Trimming shortened V by 5 bases and J by 4 bases, and 18 bases separated the two germline ends. From germline, CDR1 is SGHTA and CDR2 FQGNSA. The CDR3 is 15 residues long. Written as DNA, the CDR3 is TGTGCCAGCAGCACGAGACAACCCGGGAATTACGAGCAGTACTTC. It is translated as CASSTRQPGNYEQYF. Together with reference TRBV7-2 and TRBJ2-7, the CDR3 gives the full variable domain: GAGVSQSPSNKVTEKGKDVELRCDPISGHTALYWYRQSLGQGLEFLIYFQGNSAPDKSGLPSDRFSAERTGGSVSTLTIQRTQQEDSAVYLCASSTRQPGNYEQYFGPGTRLTVT.

The CDR3 is CASSLGGVSSPLHF. In nucleotides, the CDR3 is TGTGCCAGCAGCTTAGGGGGGGTCAGTTCACCCCTCCACTTT. The chain recombines TRBV7-2 with TRBJ1-6, with D possibly being TRBD1 (5 bases). The V gene lost 1 base and the J gene lost 9 bases, with 10 bases spanning the gap. Germline CDR1 reads SGHTA; CDR2 reads FQGNSA. This CDR3 has 14 residues.

This chain joins TRBV7-9 and TRBJ1-2; the D is unclear. Germline assignment: CDR1 SEHNR and CDR2 FQNEAQ (reference sequence). CDR3 length: 13 residues. Between the trimmed V and J ends, which lost 4 bases and 3 bases, there was a span of 9 bases. The DNA for the CDR3 is TGTGCCAGCAGCTCGGGGATTGACTATGGCTACACCTTC. Translation gives CASSSGIDYGYTF.

J is TRBJ2-7 and V is TRBV30; D not resolved. The CDR3 covers 11 residues. CDR1 is GTSNPN and CDR2 is SVGIG in the germline V gene (reference sequence). The CDR3 here is CASTASYEQYF. CDR3 DNA: TGTGCGTCCACAGCTTCCTACGAGCAGTACTTC.

CDR3 DNA sequence: TGTGCCTGGAGACAGGGTGGCGGTGGCTACACCTTC. Translated, it gives CAWRQGGGGYTF. The gene calls are TRBV30 and TRBJ1-2, with D possibly being TRBD1 (6 bases). V lost 3 bases and J lost 7, with 12 bases in between. The CDR3 runs 12 residues. Germline V CDR1 and CDR2: GTSNPN, SVGIG (reference sequence). Full variable domain (remainder filled in from reference TRBV30 and TRBJ1-2): SQTIHQWPATLVQPVGSPLSLECTVEGTSNPNLYWYRQAAGRGLQLLFYSVGIGQISSEVPQNLSASRPQDRQFILSSKKLLLSDSGFYLCAWRQGGGGYTFGSGTRLTVV.

CDR3 residues: CASSLGLQYGYTF. CDR3 bases: TGTGCCAGCAGCCTAGGATTACAATATGGCTACACCTTC. The chain employs TRBV9 and TRBJ1-2; no reliable D call. There are 13 residues in the CDR3. CDR1 and CDR2 from the germline V gene are SGDLS and YYNGEE. Trimming stripped 4 bases from V and 5 bases from J, with 12 bases between.

A remark on this clone: Other DNA sequences in the sample encode the same CDR3. V gene TRBV28 combines with J gene TRBJ2-3, with TRBD2 matching over 8 bases. This CDR3 has 15 amino acids. Per the germline V gene, CDR1 is MDHEN and CDR2 is SYDVKM. V was pared by 2 bases and J by 4 bases, with 5 bases of the junction left unmatched. The CDR3 DNA sequence: TGTGCCAGCAGTTTAGCGGGGGGTCGCGCAGATACGCAGTATTTT. It encodes CASSLAGGRADTQYF. Full variable domain (rest looked up from reference TRBV28 and TRBJ2-3): DVKVTQSSRYLVKRTGEKVFLECVQDMDHENMFWYRQDPGLGLRLIYFSYDVKMKEKGDIPEGYSVSREKKERFSLILESASTNQTSMYLCASSLAGGRADTQYFGPGTRLTVL.

The gene calls are TRBV5-1 and TRBJ1-1; 7 bases agree with TRBD1. CDR1 is SGHRS and CDR2 is YFSETQ in the germline V gene. This CDR3 is built from 14 residues. The V segment lost 4 bases and the J segment 4 bases; nucleotides outside the gene matches: 7. DNA for the CDR3: TGCGCCAGCAGCGTTCAGGGGGGCGGCACTGAAGCTTTCTTT. Its protein product is CASSVQGGGTEAFF.